This T cell receptor beta chain is from a study of cytomegalovirus exposure and HLA in healthy donors. By frequency in the sample, this clone is medium-sized. Antigen: not known. Each donor was nominally healthy when sampled (though unrecorded immune exposures were likely). The study's findings and limits: Among the CMV-associated chains, a few were confirmed in vitro as specific for CMV antigens. Cytomegalovirus status was reportedly diagnosed by the classifier with high sensitivity and specificity.

The PCR employed 60 Vbeta primers together with 13 Jbeta primers. Sequencing used immunoSEQ multiplex PCR; TCRdb keeps in-frame clones, though not all of them. The sample consists of roughly 200,000 clones, roughly 78% of them appearing once. CDR1 MNHNS and CDR2 SASEGT come from the germline V gene. After removal of 1 base from V and 4 bases from J, the junction contained 5 bases not matched to a gene. The CDR3 extends over 15 amino acids. The gene calls are TRBV6-1 and TRBJ2-7, with 9 bases matching TRBD2. The TCR sequence derives from a boy aged 5-17 years in good health and CMV-seronegative. Sample: PBMCs. The CDR3 spells CASSEETSGSYEQYF. The DNA of the CDR3 is TGTGCCAGCAGTGAAGAGACTAGCGGATCTTACGAGCAGTACTTC.